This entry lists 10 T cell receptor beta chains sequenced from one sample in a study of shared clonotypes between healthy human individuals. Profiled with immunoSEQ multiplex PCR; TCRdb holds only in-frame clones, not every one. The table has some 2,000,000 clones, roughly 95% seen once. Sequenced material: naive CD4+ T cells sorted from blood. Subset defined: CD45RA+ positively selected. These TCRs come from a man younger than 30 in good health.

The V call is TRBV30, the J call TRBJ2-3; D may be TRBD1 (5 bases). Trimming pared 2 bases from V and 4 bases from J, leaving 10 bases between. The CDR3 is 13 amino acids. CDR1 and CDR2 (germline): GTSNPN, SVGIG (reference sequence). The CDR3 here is CAWSFTGPDTQYF. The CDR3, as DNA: TGTGCCTGGAGTTTCACAGGCCCAGATACGCAGTATTTT.

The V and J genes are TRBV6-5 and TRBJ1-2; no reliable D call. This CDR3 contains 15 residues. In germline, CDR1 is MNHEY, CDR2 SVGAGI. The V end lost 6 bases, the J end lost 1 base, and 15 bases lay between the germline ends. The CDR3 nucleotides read TGTGCCAGCAGCCTAAATTCGGCGGGTAACTATGGCTACACCTTC. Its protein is CASSLNSAGNYGYTF.

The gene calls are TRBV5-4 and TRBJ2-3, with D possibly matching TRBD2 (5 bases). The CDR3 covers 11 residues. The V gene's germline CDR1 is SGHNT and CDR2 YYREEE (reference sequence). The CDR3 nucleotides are TGTGTAGGCGGGAGCACAGATACGCAGTATTTT. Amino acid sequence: CVGGSTDTQYF.

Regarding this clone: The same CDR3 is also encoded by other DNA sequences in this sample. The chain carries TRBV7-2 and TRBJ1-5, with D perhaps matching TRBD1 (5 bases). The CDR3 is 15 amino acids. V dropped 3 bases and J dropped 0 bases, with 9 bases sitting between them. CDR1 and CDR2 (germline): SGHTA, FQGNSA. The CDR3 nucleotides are TGTGCCAGCAGCTTCGGGGGATATAGCAATCAGCCCCAGCATTTT. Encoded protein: CASSFGGYSNQPQHF.

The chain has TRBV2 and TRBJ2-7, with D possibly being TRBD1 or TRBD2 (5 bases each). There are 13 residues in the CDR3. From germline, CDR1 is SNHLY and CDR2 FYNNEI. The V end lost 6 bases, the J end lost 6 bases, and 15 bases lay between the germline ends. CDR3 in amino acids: CASSFSGTGEQYF. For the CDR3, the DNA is TGTGCCAGCAGCTTCTCCGGGACGGGCGAGCAGTACTTC.

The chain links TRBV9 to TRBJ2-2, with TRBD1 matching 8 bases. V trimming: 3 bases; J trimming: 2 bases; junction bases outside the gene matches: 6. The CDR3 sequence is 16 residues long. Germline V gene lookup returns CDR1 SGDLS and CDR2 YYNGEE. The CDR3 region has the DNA TGTGCCAGCAGCGGGAGGGGACAGGACAACACCGGGGAGCTGTTTTTT. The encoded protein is CASSGRGQDNTGELFF.

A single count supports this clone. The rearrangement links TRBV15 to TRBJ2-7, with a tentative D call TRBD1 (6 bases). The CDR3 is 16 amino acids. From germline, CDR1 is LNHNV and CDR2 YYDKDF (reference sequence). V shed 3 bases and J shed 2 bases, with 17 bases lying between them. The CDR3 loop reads CATSRLPGVRTYEQYF. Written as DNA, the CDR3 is TGTGCCACCAGCAGGCTCCCAGGGGTAAGAACCTACGAGCAGTACTTC. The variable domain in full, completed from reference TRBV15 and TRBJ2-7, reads DAMVIQNPRYQVTQFGKPVTLSCSQTLNHNVMYWYQQKSSQAPKLLFHYYDKDFNNEADTPDNFQSRRPNTSFCFLDIRSPGLGDTAMYLCATSRLPGVRTYEQYFGPGTRLTVT.

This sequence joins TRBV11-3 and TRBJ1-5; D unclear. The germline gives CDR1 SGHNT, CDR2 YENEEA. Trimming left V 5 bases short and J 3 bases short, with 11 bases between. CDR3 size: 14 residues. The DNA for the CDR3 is TGTGCCAGCAGCCCCGGGCCACCCAATCAGCCCCAGCATTTT. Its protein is CASSPGPPNQPQHF. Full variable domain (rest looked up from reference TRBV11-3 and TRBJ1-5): EAGVVQSPRYKIIEKKQPVAFWCNPISGHNTLYWYLQNLGQGPELLIRYENEEAVDDSQLPKDRFSAERLKGVDSTLKIQPAELGDSAVYLCASSPGPPNQPQHFGDGTRLSIL.

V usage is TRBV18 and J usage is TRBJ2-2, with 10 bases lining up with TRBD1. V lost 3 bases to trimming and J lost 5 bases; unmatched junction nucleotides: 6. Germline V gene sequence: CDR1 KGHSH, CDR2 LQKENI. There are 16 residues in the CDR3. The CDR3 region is CASSPKDRGSTGELFF. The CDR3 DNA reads TGTGCCAGCTCACCCAAGGACAGGGGGAGTACCGGGGAGCTGTTTTTT.

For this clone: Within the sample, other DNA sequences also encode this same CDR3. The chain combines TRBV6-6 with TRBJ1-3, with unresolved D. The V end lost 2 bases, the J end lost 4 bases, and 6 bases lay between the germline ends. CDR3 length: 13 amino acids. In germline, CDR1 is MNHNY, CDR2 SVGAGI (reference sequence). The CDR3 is CASSYTDGNTIYF. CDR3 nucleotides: TGTGCCAGCAGTTACACAGACGGAAACACCATATATTTT.